This T cell receptor beta chain originates from a study of monozygotic twins with inflammatory bowel disease. Study-wide results and caveats: Repertoire similarity matched across concordant and discordant twins, perhaps owing to limited power.

The CDR3 is 14 amino acids. Germline V gene lookup returns CDR1 SGHRS and CDR2 YFSETQ. Per-sample cDNA came from eight separate reactions. Amplification used two nested PCRs: around 17 cycles, then 8 to 10 cycles, on TCRalpha/TCRbeta cDNA. One entry per CDR3 protein, without DNA, is what TCRdb gives after re-calling the 5' RACE reads. In total, the table holds over 110,000 distinct CDR3 sequences. Remarks on this clonotype: Antigen: not known.

Someone took a 2.5 ml blood sample from each of the donors. The sequence was obtained from a human donor with ulcerative colitis or Crohn's disease, or a healthy co-twin of an affected twin (not recorded which). This rearrangement joins TRBV5-1 to TRBJ2-7; TCRdb returns TRBD1, unconfirmable since there is no DNA. Sequenced sample: blood. The CDR3: CASSQDREAYEQYF.